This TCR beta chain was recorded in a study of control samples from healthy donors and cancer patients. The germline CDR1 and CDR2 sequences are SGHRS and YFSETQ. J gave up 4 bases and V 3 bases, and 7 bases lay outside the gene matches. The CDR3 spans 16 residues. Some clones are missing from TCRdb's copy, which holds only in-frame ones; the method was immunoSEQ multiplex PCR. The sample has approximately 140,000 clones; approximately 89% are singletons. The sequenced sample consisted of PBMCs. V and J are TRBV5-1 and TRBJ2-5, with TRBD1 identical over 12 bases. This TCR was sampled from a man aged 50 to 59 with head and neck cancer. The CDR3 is CASSSSGTGGRETQYF. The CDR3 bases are TGCGCCAGCAGCTCCTCCGGGACAGGGGGCCGAGAGACCCAGTACTTC.